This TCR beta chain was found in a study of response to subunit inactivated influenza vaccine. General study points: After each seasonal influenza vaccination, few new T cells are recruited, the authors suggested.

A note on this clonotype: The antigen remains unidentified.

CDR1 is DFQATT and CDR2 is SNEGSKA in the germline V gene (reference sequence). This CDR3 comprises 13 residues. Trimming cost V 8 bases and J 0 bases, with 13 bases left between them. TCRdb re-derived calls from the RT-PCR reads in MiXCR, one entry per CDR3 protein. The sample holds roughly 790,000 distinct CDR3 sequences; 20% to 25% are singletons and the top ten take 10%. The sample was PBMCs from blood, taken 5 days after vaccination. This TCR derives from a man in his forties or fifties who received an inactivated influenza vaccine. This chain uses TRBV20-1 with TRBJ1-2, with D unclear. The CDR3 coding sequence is TGCAGTTCCACGGACCTCACTAACTATGGCTACACCTTC. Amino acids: CSSTDLTNYGYTF.